The rows below give T cell receptor beta chains drawn from one sample of a study of identical twins. MiXCR, run by TCRdb on the 5' RACE reads, gives a single entry per CDR3 protein. The sample has 400,000 to 550,000 distinct CDR3 sequences, 20% to 25% seen once. These data also formed part of another study, on T cells expressing NK-cell markers.

Sequencing was carried out using CD4+ T cells sorted from blood. Receptors were obtained from a woman in her late teens or twenties in good health. Each CDR3 is given with its conserved first and last residue. Not all rows give a size; the values are once, few, many and, for expanded clones, a class.

V,size,J,CDR3
TRBV20-1,few,TRBJ2-3,CSARETALSTQYF
TRBV20-1,once,TRBJ2-1,CSALRGVSYNEQFF
TRBV5-1,.,TRBJ1-1,CASSRDGASGTEAFF
TRBV29-1,many,TRBJ1-5,CSVAGGRNQPQHF
TRBV3-1,.,TRBJ1-2,CASTGSDRALDGGYTF
TRBV6-5,.,TRBJ1-2,CASRDGYGYTF
TRBV20-1,.,TRBJ2-3,CSASLPLAGQVTQYF
TRBV2,few,TRBJ1-4,CASSGLERGQTF
TRBV12-3/TRBV12-4,.,TRBJ2-3,CAFSLTRPPRTSTDTQYF
TRBV2,.,TRBJ1-4,CASSVDNEKLFF
TRBV5-1,few,TRBJ1-1,CASSLAGARTEAFF
TRBV12-3/TRBV12-4,few,TRBJ1-3,CASSLALGGNTIYF
TRBV5-1,.,TRBJ2-3,CASSLGAGGADTQYF
TRBV5-6,.,TRBJ2-2,CASSLAGDSRGTGELFF
TRBV6-5,.,TRBJ2-5,CASSYSIWEETQYF
TRBV6-1,.,TRBJ1-1,CASSRDIMNTEAFF
TRBV14,.,TRBJ2-1,CASSQVSRMTVDNEQFF
TRBV6-2/TRBV6-3,.,TRBJ2-3,CASRNSAADTQYF
TRBV7-2,.,TRBJ2-3,CASSPRGLAGPDTQYF
TRBV7-4,few,TRBJ2-7,CAGRKGLAGGDSYEQYF
TRBV15,few,TRBJ2-5,CATSRDRLAGQETQYF
TRBV5-1,.,TRBJ2-1,CASSLAWRGEQFF
TRBV4-1,.,TRBJ2-4,CASSYPGTGSNIQYF
TRBV11-1,.,TRBJ2-1,CASSQGKWLADFYNEQFF
TRBV7-2,.,TRBJ1-5,CASSQEIQGTNQPQHF
TRBV29-1,.,TRBJ2-3,CSVGDRATDTQYF
TRBV11-2,few,TRBJ1-2,CASSLDQRGYTF